This T cell receptor (beta chain) was retrieved from a study of blood T cells in healthy people across ages. Primers used in a second PCR of roughly 7 to 12 cycles were a sample-barcoded 5' primer and a J-beta primer mix. MiXCR was run by TCRdb on the 5' RACE reads, yielding one entry per CDR3 protein. The table shows under 1,000,000 distinct CDR3 sequences, with around 36% occurring only once. The V gene lost 3 bases and the J gene lost 5 bases, with 10 bases spanning the gap. Germline assignment: CDR1 MGHDK and CDR2 SYGVNS. The CDR3 totals 13 residues. Staff drew roughly 10 milliliters of peripheral blood from each donor. This clonotype appeared a few times.

Sequenced: blood. This TCR derives from a man aged 18 to 30 in good health. This chain joins TRBV25-1 and TRBJ2-5, with D perhaps matching TRBD1 (5 bases). CDR3 residues: CASSDRSGETQYF. CDR3 nucleotides: TGTGCCAGCAGTGATCGTTCAGGGGAGACCCAGTACTTC.